Listed here are 30 T cell receptor beta chains from one sample, sequenced in a study of cytomegalovirus exposure and HLA in healthy donors. The PCR used 60 Vbeta and 13 Jbeta primers. Profiling relied on immunoSEQ multiplex PCR, and the TCRdb table lists in-frame clones only, not all of them. The table has about 150,000 clones, just under 65% seen once. The specimen sequenced was PBMCs. These TCRs come from a woman aged 60 to 75 in good health and CMV-seropositive.

V and J are TRBV7-8 and TRBJ2-2; TRBD1 matches at 7 bases. Looked up from germline, CDR1 is SGHVS and CDR2 is FQNEAQ. The CDR3 loop spans 15 amino acids. V gave up 0 bases and J gave up 5 bases; unmatched junction bases: 3. In DNA, the CDR3 is TGTGCCAGCAGCTTAGCGAACAGGGGAACCGGGGAGCTGTTTTTT. Translated: CASSLANRGTGELFF.

The CDR3 loop reads CASSLDGGNQPQHF. CDR3 DNA: TGCGCCAGCAGCTTGGATGGAGGGAATCAGCCCCAGCATTTT. The chain couples TRBV5-1 to TRBJ1-5; D call uncertain. Germline CDR1 and CDR2: SGHRS and YFSETQ. The CDR3 extends over 14 amino acids. V lost 0 bases to trimming and J lost 4 bases, with 8 bases between them. Variable domain in full (rest from reference TRBV5-1 and TRBJ1-5): KAGVTQTPRYLIKTRGQQVTLSCSPISGHRSVSWYQQTPGQGLQFLFEYFSETQRNKGNFPGRFSGRQFSNSRSEMNVSTLELGDSALYLCASSLDGGNQPQHFGDGTRLSIL.

To note about this clone: One end of the junction does not line up with germline, which may come from a read error. This CDR3 is CSSGDTRETQYF. Here the CDR3 DNA reads TGTTCCAGCGGGGACACCAGAGAGACCCAGTACTTC. V usage is TRBV7-9 and J usage is TRBJ2-5; possible D gene TRBD2, 7 bases. The germline V gene encodes CDR1 SEHNR and CDR2 FQNEAQ (reference sequence). This CDR3 has 12 amino acids.

The chain couples TRBV5-1 to TRBJ2-3; 10 nucleotides match TRBD2. V was pared by 4 bases and J by 7 bases, with 9 bases of the junction left unmatched. CDR1 is SGHRS and CDR2 is YFSETQ in the germline V gene. The CDR3 contains 15 residues. For the CDR3, the DNA is TGCGCCAGCAGCGCTACTAGCGGGATAGGGAATACGCAGTATTTT. This translates into CASSATSGIGNTQYF.

The chain combines TRBV30 with TRBJ2-7, with TRBD1 matching over 8 bases. Looked up from germline, CDR1 is GTSNPN and CDR2 is SVGIG (reference sequence). With 0 bases clipped from V and 5 bases from J, the junction kept 6 bases outside the gene matches. The CDR3 length is 14 residues. The CDR3 protein is CAWSVGRGQDEQYF. Here the CDR3 DNA reads TGTGCCTGGAGTGTTGGCAGGGGGCAGGACGAGCAGTACTTC.

The chain combines TRBV6-6 with TRBJ1-2; TRBD1 is a possible D gene (6 bases). Trimming pared 5 bases from V and 12 bases from J, leaving 13 bases between. The germline CDR1 and CDR2 sequences are MNHNY and SVGAGI (reference sequence). The CDR3 has 11 residues. The CDR3 spells CASSQTGTHTF. The CDR3 DNA is TGTGCCAGCAGTCAAACAGGGACCCACACCTTC.

V and J are TRBV7-2 and TRBJ2-3, with D hard to call. The ends were cut back, 4 bases at V and 1 base at J, with 12 bases in the middle. CDR3 length: 15 residues. The germline gives CDR1 SGHTA, CDR2 FQGNSA. CDR3 sequence: CASSYNQVGTDTQYF. The CDR3 DNA reads as TGTGCCAGCAGCTACAACCAAGTTGGCACAGATACGCAGTATTTT.

V gene TRBV28 combines with J gene TRBJ2-3; D unclear. Trimming cost V 1 base and J 3 bases, with 8 bases left between them. The CDR3 contains 14 residues. Germline V gives CDR1 MDHEN, CDR2 SYDVKM. CDR3 loop: CASSLFSETDTQYF. The CDR3 bases are TGTGCCAGCAGTTTATTTTCAGAAACAGATACGCAGTATTTT.

The rearrangement links TRBV5-6 to TRBJ1-2; D perhaps matches TRBD1 (5 bases). V was shortened by 4 bases and J by 4 bases, with 17 bases between the two germline ends. The CDR3 is 15 amino acids. CDR1 and CDR2 (germline): SGHDT, YYEEEE. This CDR3 is CASSPGGIVIYGYTF. The CDR3 DNA reads TGTGCCAGCAGCCCCGGGGGTATCGTGATCTATGGCTACACCTTC.

CDR3 nucleotide sequence: TGTGCCAGCAGCTTGTCAGGGCCAACTAATGAAAAACTGTTTTTT. Translated: CASSLSGPTNEKLFF. This rearrangement joins TRBV5-8 to TRBJ1-4; D is perhaps TRBD1 (5 bases). This CDR3 has 15 residues. Germline V gene sequence: CDR1 SGHTS, CDR2 YDEGEE. Trimming stripped 1 base from V and 0 bases from J, with 7 bases between.

CDR3 DNA: TGTGCCAGCAGTGTTACTACCCGCGGGGGCGCGAACACCGGGGAGCTGTTTTTT. Translating gives CASSVTTRGGANTGELFF. The chain has TRBV27 and TRBJ2-2; a weak D match, TRBD2 (7 bases). The CDR3 is 18 amino acids. Trimming left V 5 bases short and J 0 bases short, with 19 bases between. Germline V gene sequence: CDR1 MNHEY, CDR2 SMNVEV (reference sequence).

On this clone itself: This specimen includes other DNA sequences encoding the same CDR3. This chain uses TRBV27 with TRBJ2-3, with D possibly TRBD2 on 6 matching bases. This CDR3 is 12 amino acids long. V shed 3 bases and J shed 5 bases, with 6 bases lying between them. The germline gives CDR1 MNHEY, CDR2 SMNVEV (reference sequence). CDR3 in amino acids: CASSLGGDTQYF. The CDR3 region has the DNA TGTGCCAGCAGTTTGGGGGGAGATACGCAGTATTTT.

This chain joins TRBV29-1 and TRBJ2-7; 14 bases align to TRBD2. Trimming removed 1 base from V and 3 bases from J; junction bases left unmatched: 11. The CDR3 is 18 residues long. The V gene's germline CDR1 is SQVTM and CDR2 ANQGSEA. CDR3 coding DNA: TGCAGCGTTGAAGGACTAGCGGGAGGGCCTGTGTGGGGCTACGAGCAGTACTTC. It encodes CSVEGLAGGPVWGYEQYF.

This clone was seen a handful of times. This chain joins TRBV10-3 and TRBJ2-1; 9 nucleotides line up with TRBD2. The CDR3 has 16 residues. Germline CDR1 ENHRY, CDR2 SYGVKD. Germline trimming cut 4 bases from V and 5 bases from J; bases unmatched to any gene: 9. CDR3 DNA sequence: TGTGCCATCAGTGGAACTAGCGGGCCCGTGCACAATGAGCAGTTCTTC. This gives the protein CAISGTSGPVHNEQFF.

This clone was observed a single time. For the CDR3, the DNA is TGTGCCAGCAGCAAATCCGGGACAGGGGTTCCAAAGACCCAGTACTTC. It codes for CASSKSGTGVPKTQYF. The V and J genes are TRBV7-2 and TRBJ2-5, with 10 bases fitting TRBD1. This CDR3 contains 16 residues. The V gene end was trimmed by 5 bases and the J gene end by 6 bases; junction bases not matched to a gene: 12. The germline V gene has CDR1 SGHTA and CDR2 FQGNSA.

V and J are TRBV10-3 and TRBJ1-1; 7 bases map to TRBD1. Trimming took 6 bases from V and 0 from J; bases not matched to a gene: 4. Germline V CDR1 and CDR2: ENHRY, SYGVKD. This CDR3 has 14 residues. CDR3 in amino acids: CAIRRGQMNTEAFF. CDR3 DNA sequence: TGTGCCATCAGGAGGGGACAGATGAACACTGAAGCTTTCTTT.

This sequence joins TRBV28 and TRBJ1-3, with D tentatively TRBD1 (6 bases). Looked up from germline, CDR1 is MDHEN and CDR2 is SYDVKM. The CDR3 has 12 amino acids. With 10 bases removed from V and 1 base from J, the gap between germline ends came to 8 bases. CDR3 amino acids: CATQGSGNTIYF. Written as DNA, the CDR3 is TGTGCCACCCAGGGGTCTGGAAACACCATATATTTT.

This chain links TRBV28 with TRBJ1-1, with a possible D match to TRBD1 (5 bases). Trimming took off 8 bases at V and 3 bases at J, with 25 bases between the two ends. In germline, CDR1 is MDHEN, CDR2 SYDVKM. The CDR3 loop spans 17 amino acids. CDR3 protein: CASRSPWGGNPDTEAFF. As DNA, the CDR3 is TGTGCCAGCCGCTCCCCTTGGGGGGGTAACCCGGACACTGAAGCTTTCTTT.

This clone was seen a few times. J is TRBJ2-7 and V is TRBV6-5, with D possibly TRBD1 on 5 matching bases. Trimming removed 6 bases from V and 0 bases from J, with 15 bases in between. Germline V CDR1 and CDR2: MNHEY, SVGAGI. This CDR3 has 15 residues. Here the CDR3 DNA reads TGTGCCAGCAGCGCAGACAGCAGGAGCTCCTACGAGCAGTACTTC. Translating it yields CASSADSRSSYEQYF.

This rearrangement joins TRBV29-1 to TRBJ1-2, with a possible D match to TRBD1 (6 bases). V was pared by 4 bases and J by 0 bases, with 12 bases between. The CDR3 is 14 amino acids. CDR1 and CDR2 from the germline V gene are SQVTM and ANQGSEA. In DNA, the CDR3 is TGCAGCGTTGTTGGGACATACACTAACTATGGCTACACCTTC. It codes for CSVVGTYTNYGYTF.

The genes are TRBV4-2 and TRBJ2-7; possibly TRBD1 for D (5 bases). The CDR3 is 14 residues long. V dropped 0 bases and J dropped 7 bases, with 13 bases sitting between them. Germline V CDR1 and CDR2: LGHNA, YNFKEQ. The CDR3 protein is CASSQDGALGEQYF. DNA for the CDR3: TGTGCCAGCAGCCAAGATGGGGCCTTGGGGGAGCAGTACTTC.

The chain uses TRBV5-1 and TRBJ1-1; 7 nucleotides agree with TRBD1. With V trimmed by 4 bases and J by 2 bases, 5 bases remained unmatched. The CDR3 has 14 amino acids. Germline V gene data show CDR1 as SGHRS and CDR2 as YFSETQ. The CDR3 region is CASSEQGYNTEAFF. The CDR3 DNA reads TGCGCCAGCAGCGAACAGGGGTATAACACTGAAGCTTTCTTT.

The rearrangement uses TRBV5-1 and TRBJ2-6; 12 bases are a match to TRBD1. CDR3 length: 16 amino acids. Losses at the gene ends were 5 bases for V and 2 bases for J; bases not matched to a gene: 2. Germline lookup yields CDR1 SGHRS and CDR2 YFSETQ. DNA of the CDR3: TGCGCCAGCAGTGGGACAGGGGGCGCTGGGGCCAACGTCCTGACTTTC. This codes for CASSGTGGAGANVLTF. Based on the CDR3 plus reference TRBV5-1 and TRBJ2-6, the full variable domain is KAGVTQTPRYLIKTRGQQVTLSCSPISGHRSVSWYQQTPGQGLQFLFEYFSETQRNKGNFPGRFSGRQFSNSRSEMNVSTLELGDSALYLCASSGTGGAGANVLTFGAGSRLTVL.

The chain combines TRBV2 with TRBJ2-7, with 8 bases matching TRBD1. This CDR3 is built from 14 residues. Looked up from germline, CDR1 is SNHLY and CDR2 is FYNNEI. V lost 1 base and J lost 4; bases outside the gene matches: 3. In DNA, the CDR3 is TGTGCCAGCAGTGAAGGGACAGGGAATTACGAGCAGTACTTC. Protein: CASSEGTGNYEQYF.

This sequence joins TRBV27 and TRBJ2-7; D remains unclear. The germline V gene has CDR1 MNHEY and CDR2 SMNVEV (reference sequence). CDR3 length: 14 amino acids. The V gene lost 3 bases and the J gene lost 0 bases, with 9 bases spanning the gap. The CDR3 DNA reads TGTGCCAGCAGTTTTACAGTGAACTCCTACGAGCAGTACTTC. It encodes CASSFTVNSYEQYF.

The chain carries TRBV27 and TRBJ1-4, with D maybe TRBD1 (6 bases). This CDR3 contains 13 residues. Germline CDR1 and CDR2: MNHEY and SMNVEV (reference sequence). Trimming stripped 11 bases from V and 6 bases from J, with 16 bases between. CDR3 in amino acids: CAFPGRGYEKLFF. The CDR3 nucleotides are TGTGCCTTCCCTGGTAGGGGGTATGAAAAACTGTTTTTT.

The gene calls are TRBV7-9 and TRBJ2-1, with D perhaps matching TRBD2 (6 bases). Germline CDR1 SEHNR, CDR2 FQNEAQ (reference sequence). This CDR3 is built from 13 residues. V lost 1 base, J lost 10 bases, and 11 bases lay in between. The CDR3 region is CASSLVVSGEQFF. As DNA, the CDR3 is TGTGCCAGCAGCTTAGTGGTTAGCGGAGAGCAGTTCTTC.

The genes are TRBV18 and TRBJ2-7, with D possibly matching TRBD2 (5 bases). The CDR3 runs 14 residues. Trimming shortened V by 3 bases and J by 6 bases, and 15 bases separated the two germline ends. Germline CDR1 is KGHSH and CDR2 is LQKENI. In DNA form, the CDR3 reads TGTGCCAGCTCACCCTGGACTCCCCCGGGCGAGCAGTACTTC. It translates to CASSPWTPPGEQYF.

The table lists this clone with a few counts. The chain has TRBV28 and TRBJ1-5, with a tentative D call TRBD1 (5 bases). Trimming shortened V by 4 bases and J by 3 bases, and 16 bases separated the two germline ends. In germline, CDR1 is MDHEN, CDR2 SYDVKM. The length of the CDR3 is 16 residues. CDR3 amino acids: CASSSPEGGVNQPQHF. The CDR3 nucleotides are TGTGCCAGCAGTTCCCCTGAAGGAGGGGTCAATCAGCCCCAGCATTTT.

The V and J genes are TRBV5-3 and TRBJ2-1; 9 bases fit TRBD2. TRBV5-3 is identified as an open reading frame with a role that is uncertain. V dropped 4 bases and J dropped 1; count of bases not matched to a gene: 9. The CDR3 extends over 17 amino acids. The CDR3 is CARSDYRLAVSYNEQFF. CDR3 DNA: TGTGCCAGAAGCGATTATAGACTAGCGGTTTCCTACAATGAGCAGTTCTTC.